This T cell receptor (beta chain) was sequenced in a study of CD8 T cells in Susac syndrome. Study observations and caveats: Acknowledgment was made by the study that its TCR sequencing and HLA analysis involved a relatively small number of individuals.

Note on this clonotype: Its antigen is unidentified.

The authors reverse transcribed roughly 0.5 to 1 ug RNA with random hexamers. Across 54 Vbeta and 13 Jbeta, immunoSEQ multiplex PCR amplified TCR beta CDR3. Via MiXCR, TCRdb re-called the immunoSEQ multiplex PCR reads, giving one row per CDR3 protein. The sample lists under 200,000 distinct CDR3 sequences, approximately 96% seen once, with less than 0.2% in the top ten. The CDR3 runs to 13 residues. The germline CDR1 and CDR2 sequences are LGHDT and YNNKEL (reference sequence). Trimming pared 2 bases from V and 1 base from J, leaving 5 bases between. Treatment-naive patients with stable or active relapsing-remitting disease were the multiple sclerosis controls. TEMRA cells underwent FACS enrichment and CD8+ and CD4+ T cells underwent negative isolation.

Sequencing was performed on CD8+ T cells from PBMCs. The gene calls are TRBV3-1 and TRBJ2-5, with unresolved D. The clonotype was recovered from a human donor with multiple sclerosis. In DNA form, the CDR3 reads TGTGCCAGCAGCCAAAGGATCCAAGAGACCCAGTACTTC. It translates to CASSQRIQETQYF.